This T cell receptor (beta chain) comes out of a study of shared clonotypes between healthy human individuals. Study background: The plates for each donor numbered three CD4 naive, three CD4 memory, two CD8 naive and one CD8 memory.

Trimming removed 0 bases from V and 9 bases from J, with 9 bases in between. The CDR3 is 11 residues long. Germline CDR1 and CDR2: DFQATT and SNEGSKA (reference sequence). Remarks on this clone: The antigen remains undetermined.

Clones were read by immunoSEQ multiplex PCR, and TCRdb kept only the in-frame ones, dropping some. Counted here are 1.6 million or so clones, around 95% occurring once; the ten biggest clones make up over 1%. Broader study findings: Sequencing depth was predicted to influence how clonotypes are shared among donors.

Researchers partitioned CD4+ cells into CD45RA+ naive and CD45RA-negative memory subsets. V usage is TRBV20-1 and J usage is TRBJ2-7; D gene unclear. This receptor was identified in a man aged 25 to 40 in good health. Sequencing was performed on naive CD4+ T cells sorted from blood. Subset given: CD45RA+ positively selected. CDR3 residues: CSARDPSRQYF. The DNA for the CDR3 is TGCAGTGCTAGAGATCCCTCCCGGCAGTACTTC.